This record looks at one TCR beta chain sequence and its context. Clones were sequenced by immunoSEQ multiplex PCR, and TCRdb holds only the in-frame ones, with some missing. The table includes about 19,000 clones, over 80% detected once. This entry comes from a study of somatic mutations in cytotoxic T cells in rheumatoid arthritis. At the level of the study: Blood (about 31 ml EDTA) from each patient was taken right after diagnosis, before any treatment.

The germline V gene encodes CDR1 MGHDK and CDR2 SYGVNS. Between the trimmed V and J ends, which lost 4 bases and 2 bases, there was a span of 15 bases. The CDR3 covers 16 residues. The chain couples TRBV25-1 to TRBJ2-1; possibly TRBD1 or TRBD2 for D (5 bases each). The receptor was derived from an adult with rheumatoid arthritis. The source material was CD8+ T cells sorted from blood. The CDR3 reads CASSGQAGTPYNEQFF. The CDR3 bases are TGTGCCAGCAGTGGACAAGCCGGGACGCCCTACAATGAGCAGTTCTTC.